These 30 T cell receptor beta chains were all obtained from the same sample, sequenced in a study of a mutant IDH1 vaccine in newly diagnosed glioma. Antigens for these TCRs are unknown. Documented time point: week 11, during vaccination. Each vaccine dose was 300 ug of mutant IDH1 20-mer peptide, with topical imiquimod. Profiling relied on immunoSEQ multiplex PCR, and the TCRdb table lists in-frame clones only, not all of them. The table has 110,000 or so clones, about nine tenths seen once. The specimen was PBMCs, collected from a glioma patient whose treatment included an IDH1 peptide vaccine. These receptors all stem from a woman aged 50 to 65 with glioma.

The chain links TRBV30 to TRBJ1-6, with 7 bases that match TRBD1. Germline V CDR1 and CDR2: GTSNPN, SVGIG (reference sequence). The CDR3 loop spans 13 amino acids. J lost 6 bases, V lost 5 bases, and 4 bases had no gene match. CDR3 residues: CAWGPGGNSPLHF. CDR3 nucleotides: TGTGCCTGGGGCCCAGGGGGTAATTCACCCCTCCACTTT.

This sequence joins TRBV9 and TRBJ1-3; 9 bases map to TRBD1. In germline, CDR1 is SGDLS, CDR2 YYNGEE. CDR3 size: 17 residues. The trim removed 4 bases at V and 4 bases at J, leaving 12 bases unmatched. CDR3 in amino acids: CASSPSQGTGRGNTIYF. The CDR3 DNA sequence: TGTGCCAGCAGCCCATCGCAGGGGACAGGGAGAGGAAACACCATATATTTT.

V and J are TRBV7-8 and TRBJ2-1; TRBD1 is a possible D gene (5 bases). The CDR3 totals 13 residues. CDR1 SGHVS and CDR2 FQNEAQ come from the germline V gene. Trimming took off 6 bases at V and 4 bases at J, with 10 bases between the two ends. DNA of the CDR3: TGTGCCAGCAGGATGGACAAGTACAATGAGCAGTTCTTC. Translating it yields CASRMDKYNEQFF.

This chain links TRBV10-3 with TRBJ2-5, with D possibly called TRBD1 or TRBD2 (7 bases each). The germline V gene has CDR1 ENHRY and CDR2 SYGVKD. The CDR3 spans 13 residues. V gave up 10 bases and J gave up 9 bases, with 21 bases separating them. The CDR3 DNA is TGTGCCACCGGGGAGGGGGCTCAGGAGGCCCAGTACTTC. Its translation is CATGEGAQEAQYF.

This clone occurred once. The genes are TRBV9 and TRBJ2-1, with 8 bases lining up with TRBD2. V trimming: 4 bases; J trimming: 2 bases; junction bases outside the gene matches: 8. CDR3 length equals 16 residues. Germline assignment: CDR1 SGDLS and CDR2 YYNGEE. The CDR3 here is CASSPRLALPYNEQFF. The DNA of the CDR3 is TGTGCCAGCAGCCCGAGACTAGCGCTCCCCTACAATGAGCAGTTCTTC.

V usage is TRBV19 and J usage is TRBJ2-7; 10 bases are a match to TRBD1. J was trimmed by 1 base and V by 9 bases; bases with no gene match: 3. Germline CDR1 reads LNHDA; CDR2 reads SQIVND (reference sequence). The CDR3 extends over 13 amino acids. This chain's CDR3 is CASRDRGSYEQYF. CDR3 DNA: TGTGCCAGCCGGGACAGGGGTTCCTACGAGCAGTACTTC.

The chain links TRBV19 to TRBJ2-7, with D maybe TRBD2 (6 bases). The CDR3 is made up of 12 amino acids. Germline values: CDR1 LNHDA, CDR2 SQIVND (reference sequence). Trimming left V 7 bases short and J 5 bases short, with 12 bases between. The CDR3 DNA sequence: TGTGCCAGTAACGGGGGAACTCACGAGCAGTACTTC. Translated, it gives CASNGGTHEQYF.

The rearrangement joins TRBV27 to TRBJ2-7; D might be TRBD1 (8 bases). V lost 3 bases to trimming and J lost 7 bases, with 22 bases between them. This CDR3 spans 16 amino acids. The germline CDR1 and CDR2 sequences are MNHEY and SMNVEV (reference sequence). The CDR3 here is CASSFHPRQGRVEQYF. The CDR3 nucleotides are TGTGCCAGCAGTTTCCATCCCCGACAGGGGAGGGTAGAGCAGTACTTC.

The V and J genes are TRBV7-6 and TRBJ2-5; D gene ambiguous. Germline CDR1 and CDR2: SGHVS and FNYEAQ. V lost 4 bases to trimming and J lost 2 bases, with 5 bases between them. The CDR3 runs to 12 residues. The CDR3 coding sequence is TGTGCCAGCAGCTCTCTACAAGAGACCCAGTACTTC. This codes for CASSSLQETQYF. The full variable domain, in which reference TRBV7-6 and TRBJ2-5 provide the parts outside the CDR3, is GAGVSQSPRYKVTKRGQDVALRCDPISGHVSLYWYRQALGQGPEFLTYFNYEAQQDKSGLPNDRFSAERPEGSISTLTIQRTEQRDSAMYRCASSSLQETQYFGPGTRLLVL.

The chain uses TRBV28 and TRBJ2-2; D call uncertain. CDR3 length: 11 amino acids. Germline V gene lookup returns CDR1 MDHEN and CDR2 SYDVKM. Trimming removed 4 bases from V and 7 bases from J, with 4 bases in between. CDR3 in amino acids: CASSYRGELFF. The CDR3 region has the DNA TGTGCCAGCAGTTACCGCGGGGAGCTGTTTTTT.

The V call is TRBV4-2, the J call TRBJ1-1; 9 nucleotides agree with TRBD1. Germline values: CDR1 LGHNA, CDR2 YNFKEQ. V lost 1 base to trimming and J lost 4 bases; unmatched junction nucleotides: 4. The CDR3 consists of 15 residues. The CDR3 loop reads CASSQGDRVFTEAFF. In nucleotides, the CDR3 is TGTGCCAGCAGCCAAGGGGACAGGGTCTTCACTGAAGCTTTCTTT.

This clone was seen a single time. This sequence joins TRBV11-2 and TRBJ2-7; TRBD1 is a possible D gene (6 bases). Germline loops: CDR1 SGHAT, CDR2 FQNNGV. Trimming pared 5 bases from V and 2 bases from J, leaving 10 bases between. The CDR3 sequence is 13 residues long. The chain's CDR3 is CASSQTGTYEQYF. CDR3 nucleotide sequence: TGTGCCAGCAGCCAAACAGGGACCTACGAGCAGTACTTC.

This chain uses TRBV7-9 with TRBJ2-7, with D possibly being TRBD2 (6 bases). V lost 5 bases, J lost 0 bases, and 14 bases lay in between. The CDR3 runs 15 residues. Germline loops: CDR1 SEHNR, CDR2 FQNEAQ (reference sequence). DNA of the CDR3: TGTGCCAGCAGCCTGAGGGCGGGGAGCTCCTACGAGCAGTACTTC. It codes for CASSLRAGSSYEQYF.

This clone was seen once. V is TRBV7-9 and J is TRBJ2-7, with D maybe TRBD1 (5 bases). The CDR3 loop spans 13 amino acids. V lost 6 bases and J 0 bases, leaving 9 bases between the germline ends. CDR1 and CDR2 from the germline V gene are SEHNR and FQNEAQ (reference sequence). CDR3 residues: CASRPDSSYEQYF. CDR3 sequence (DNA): TGTGCCAGCAGGCCCGACAGCTCCTACGAGCAGTACTTC.

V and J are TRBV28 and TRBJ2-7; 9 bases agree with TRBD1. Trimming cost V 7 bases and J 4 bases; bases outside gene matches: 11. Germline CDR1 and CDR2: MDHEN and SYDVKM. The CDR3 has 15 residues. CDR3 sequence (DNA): TGTGCCAGCATCTCCCATGACAGGGGGACTTACGAGCAGTACTTC. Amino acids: CASISHDRGTYEQYF.

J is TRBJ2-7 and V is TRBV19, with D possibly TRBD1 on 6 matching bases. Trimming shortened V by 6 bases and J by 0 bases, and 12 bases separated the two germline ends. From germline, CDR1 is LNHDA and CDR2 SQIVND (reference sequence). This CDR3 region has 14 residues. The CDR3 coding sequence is TGTGCCAGTAGAACCGGGACATCCTCCTACGAGCAGTACTTC. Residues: CASRTGTSSYEQYF.

The CDR3 loop is CASSLDPGELFF. The CDR3 DNA reads TGTGCCAGCAGCTTAGATCCCGGGGAGCTGTTTTTT. The V gene is TRBV11-2, the J gene TRBJ2-2; D unresolved. V lost 0 bases to trimming and J lost 6 bases, with 2 bases between them. Germline CDR1 SGHAT, CDR2 FQNNGV. This CDR3 region has 12 residues.

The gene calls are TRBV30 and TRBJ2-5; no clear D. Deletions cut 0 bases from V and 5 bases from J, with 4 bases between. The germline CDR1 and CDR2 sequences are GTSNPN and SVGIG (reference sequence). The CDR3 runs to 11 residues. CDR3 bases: TGTGCCTGGAGTGTAGTGGAGACCCAGTACTTC. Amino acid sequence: CAWSVVETQYF.

The DNA of the CDR3 is TGTGCCAGCAGTTTGCCGAGAACAACTAATGAAAAACTGTTTTTT. As protein: CASSLPRTTNEKLFF. The genes are TRBV28 and TRBJ1-4; D call uncertain. This CDR3 region has 15 residues. Germline CDR1 MDHEN, CDR2 SYDVKM. V was trimmed by 3 bases and J by 0 bases, leaving 8 bases between them. The full variable domain, completed using reference TRBV28 and TRBJ1-4, is DVKVTQSSRYLVKRTGEKVFLECVQDMDHENMFWYRQDPGLGLRLIYFSYDVKMKEKGDIPEGYSVSREKKERFSLILESASTNQTSMYLCASSLPRTTNEKLFFGSGTQLSVL.

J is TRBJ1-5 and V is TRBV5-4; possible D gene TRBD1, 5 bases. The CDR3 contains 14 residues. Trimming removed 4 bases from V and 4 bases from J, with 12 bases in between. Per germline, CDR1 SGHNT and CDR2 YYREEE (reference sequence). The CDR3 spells CASSAGRYNQPQHF. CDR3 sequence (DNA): TGTGCCAGCAGCGCGGGACGGTATAATCAGCCCCAGCATTTT.

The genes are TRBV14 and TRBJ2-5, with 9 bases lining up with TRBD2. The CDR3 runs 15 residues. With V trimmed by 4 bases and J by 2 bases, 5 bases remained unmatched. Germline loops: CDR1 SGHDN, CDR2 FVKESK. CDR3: CASSPGTSLQETQYF. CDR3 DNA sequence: TGTGCCAGCAGCCCAGGGACTAGCCTACAAGAGACCCAGTACTTC. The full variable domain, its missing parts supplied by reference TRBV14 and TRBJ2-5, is EAGVTQFPSHSVIEKGQTVTLRCDPISGHDNLYWYRRVMGKEIKFLLHFVKESKQDESGMPNNRFLAERTGGTYSTLKVQPAELEDSGVYFCASSPGTSLQETQYFGPGTRLLVL.

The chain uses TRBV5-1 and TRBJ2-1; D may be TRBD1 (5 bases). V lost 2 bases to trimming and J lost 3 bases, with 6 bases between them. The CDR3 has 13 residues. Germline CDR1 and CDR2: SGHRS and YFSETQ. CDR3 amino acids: CASSLDSYNEQFF. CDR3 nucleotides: TGCGCCAGCAGCTTAGACAGCTACAATGAGCAGTTCTTC.

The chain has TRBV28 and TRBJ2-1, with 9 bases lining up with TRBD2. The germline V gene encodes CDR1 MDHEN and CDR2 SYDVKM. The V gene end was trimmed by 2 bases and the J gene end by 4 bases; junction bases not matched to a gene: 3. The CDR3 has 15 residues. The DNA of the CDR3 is TGTGCCAGCAGTTTAAGCGGGAGGACTTACAATGAGCAGTTCTTC. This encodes CASSLSGRTYNEQFF.

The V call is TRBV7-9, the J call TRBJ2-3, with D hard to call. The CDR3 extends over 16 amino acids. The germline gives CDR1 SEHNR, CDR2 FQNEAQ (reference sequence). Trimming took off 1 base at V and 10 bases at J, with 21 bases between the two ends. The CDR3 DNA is TGTGCCAGCAGCTTAGTTCCCTCCTGGCCCCCTTCGGCGCAGTATTTT. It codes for CASSLVPSWPPSAQYF. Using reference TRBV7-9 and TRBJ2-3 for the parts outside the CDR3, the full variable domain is DTGVSQNPRHKITKRGQNVTFRCDPISEHNRLYWYRQTLGQGPEFLTYFQNEAQLEKSRLLSDRFSAERPKGSFSTLEIQRTEQGDSAMYLCASSLVPSWPPSAQYFGPGTRLTVL.

The CDR3 protein is CASSLSGGTDTQYF. In DNA, the CDR3 is TGTGCCAGCAGCTTGTCCGGCGGAACAGATACGCAGTATTTT. J is TRBJ2-3 and V is TRBV7-2, with D hard to call. The CDR3 extends over 14 amino acids. Trimming stripped 3 bases from V and 3 bases from J, with 10 bases between. CDR1 and CDR2 (germline): SGHTA, FQGNSA.

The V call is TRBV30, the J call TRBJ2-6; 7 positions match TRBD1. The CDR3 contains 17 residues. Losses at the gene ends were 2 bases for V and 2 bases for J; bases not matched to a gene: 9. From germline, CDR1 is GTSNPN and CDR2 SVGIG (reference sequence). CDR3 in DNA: TGTGCCTGGAGTAGGGGGCGCCTCAGTACTGGGGCCAACGTCCTGACTTTC. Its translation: CAWSRGRLSTGANVLTF.

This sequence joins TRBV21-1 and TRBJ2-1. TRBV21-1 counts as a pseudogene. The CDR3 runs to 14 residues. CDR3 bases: TGTGCCAGCGTACCTGGGACGGTGGACAATGAGCAGTTCTTC. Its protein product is CASVPGTVDNEQFF.

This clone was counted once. In DNA, the CDR3 is TGTGCCAGCAGCCCCGGGACAGGGTCCGGGGAGCTGTTTTTT. It encodes CASSPGTGSGELFF. The V call is TRBV5-8, the J call TRBJ2-2; TRBD1 agrees at 9 bases. With V trimmed by 4 bases and J by 6 bases, 4 bases remained unmatched. Germline-derived CDR1 and CDR2 are SGHTS and YDEGEE. This CDR3 has 14 amino acids.

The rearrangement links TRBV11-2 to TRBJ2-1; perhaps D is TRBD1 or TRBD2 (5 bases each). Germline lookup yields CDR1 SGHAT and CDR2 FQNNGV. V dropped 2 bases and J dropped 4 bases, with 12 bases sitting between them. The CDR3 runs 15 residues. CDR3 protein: CASSLRGWGYNEQFF. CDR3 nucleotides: TGTGCCAGCAGCTTACGAGGCTGGGGGTACAATGAGCAGTTCTTC. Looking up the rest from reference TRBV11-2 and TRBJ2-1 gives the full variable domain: EAGVAQSPRYKIIEKRQSVAFWCNPISGHATLYWYQQILGQGPKLLIQFQNNGVVDDSQLPKDRFSAERLKGVDSTLKIQPAKLEDSAVYLCASSLRGWGYNEQFFGPGTRLTVL.

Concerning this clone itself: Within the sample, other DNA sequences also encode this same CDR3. CDR3 nucleotides: TGCAGCGTGCGGGACAGTTATAGCAATCAGCCCCAGCATTTT. This codes for CSVRDSYSNQPQHF. V is TRBV29-1 and J is TRBJ1-5, with TRBD1 matching 7 bases. V lost 6 bases, J lost 0 bases, and 5 bases stayed unmatched. The CDR3 is 14 amino acids. Looked up from germline, CDR1 is SQVTM and CDR2 is ANQGSEA.